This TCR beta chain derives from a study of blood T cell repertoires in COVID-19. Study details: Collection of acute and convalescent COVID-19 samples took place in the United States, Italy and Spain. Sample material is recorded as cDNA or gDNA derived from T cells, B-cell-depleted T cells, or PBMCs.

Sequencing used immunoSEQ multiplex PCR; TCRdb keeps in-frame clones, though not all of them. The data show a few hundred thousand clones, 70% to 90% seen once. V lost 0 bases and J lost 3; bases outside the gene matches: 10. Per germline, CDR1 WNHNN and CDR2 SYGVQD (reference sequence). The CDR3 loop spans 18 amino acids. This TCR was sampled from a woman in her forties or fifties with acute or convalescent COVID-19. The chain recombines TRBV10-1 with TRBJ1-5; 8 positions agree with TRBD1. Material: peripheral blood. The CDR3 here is CASSESDRTDRDNQPQHF. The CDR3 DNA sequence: TGCGCCAGCAGTGAGTCGGACCGAACGGACAGGGACAATCAGCCCCAGCATTTT.